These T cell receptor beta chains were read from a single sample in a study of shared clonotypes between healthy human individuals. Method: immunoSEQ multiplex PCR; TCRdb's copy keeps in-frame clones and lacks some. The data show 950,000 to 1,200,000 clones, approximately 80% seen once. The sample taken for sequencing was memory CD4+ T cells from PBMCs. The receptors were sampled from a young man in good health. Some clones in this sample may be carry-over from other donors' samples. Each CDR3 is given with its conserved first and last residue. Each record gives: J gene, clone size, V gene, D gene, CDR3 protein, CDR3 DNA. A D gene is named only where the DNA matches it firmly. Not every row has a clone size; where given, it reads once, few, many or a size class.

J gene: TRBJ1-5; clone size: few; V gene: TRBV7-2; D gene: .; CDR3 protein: CASSLALSNQPQHF; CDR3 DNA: TGTGCCAGCAGCTTAGCGCTCAGCAATCAGCCCCAGCATTTT
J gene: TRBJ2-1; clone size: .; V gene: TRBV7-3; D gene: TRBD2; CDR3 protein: CASSLRAGVSYNEQFF; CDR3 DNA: TGTGCCAGCAGCTTAAGGGCGGGAGTATCCTACAATGAGCAGTTCTTC
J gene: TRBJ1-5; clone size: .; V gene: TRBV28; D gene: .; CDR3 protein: CASSDRLSNQPQHF; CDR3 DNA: TGTGCCAGCAGTGACAGACTTAGCAATCAGCCCCAGCATTTT
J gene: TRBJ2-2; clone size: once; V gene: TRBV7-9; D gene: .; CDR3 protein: CASSRITSAAGELFF; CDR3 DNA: TGTGCCAGCAGCCGTATCACCTCCGCGGCGGGGGAGCTGTTTTTT
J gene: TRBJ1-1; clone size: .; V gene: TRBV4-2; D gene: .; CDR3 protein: CASSQVRGGTEAFF; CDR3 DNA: TGTGCCAGCAGCCAAGTCAGGGGAGGGACTGAAGCTTTCTTT
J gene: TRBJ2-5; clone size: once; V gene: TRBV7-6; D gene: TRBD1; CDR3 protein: CASSVRQGGETQYF; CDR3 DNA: TGTGCCAGCAGCGTCAGACAGGGTGGAGAGACCCAGTACTTC
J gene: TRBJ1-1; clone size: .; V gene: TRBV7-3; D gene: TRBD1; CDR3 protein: CASSFSRQGVAFF; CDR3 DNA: TGTGCCAGCAGCTTCTCTCGACAGGGGGTAGCTTTCTTT
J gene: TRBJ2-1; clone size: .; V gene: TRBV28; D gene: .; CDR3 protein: CASSEPGGLGNEQFF; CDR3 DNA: TGTGCCAGCAGTGAACCGGGGGGCCTCGGCAATGAGCAGTTCTTC
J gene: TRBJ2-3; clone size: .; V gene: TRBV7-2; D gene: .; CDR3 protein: CASSWERTFTDTQYF; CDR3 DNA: TGTGCCAGCAGCTGGGAACGGACCTTCACAGATACGCAGTATTTT
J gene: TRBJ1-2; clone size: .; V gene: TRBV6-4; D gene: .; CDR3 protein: CASRVDTKPNYGYTF; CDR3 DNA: TGTGCCAGCAGGGTGGACACCAAACCGAACTATGGCTACACCTTC
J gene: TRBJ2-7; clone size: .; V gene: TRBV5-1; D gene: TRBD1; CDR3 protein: CASSVTGTGYYEQYF; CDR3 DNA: TGCGCCAGCAGCGTAACCGGGACAGGGTACTACGAGCAGTACTTC
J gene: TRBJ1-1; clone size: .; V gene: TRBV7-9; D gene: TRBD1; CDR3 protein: CASSYDRAGTEAFF; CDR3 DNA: TGTGCCAGCAGCTACGACAGGGCGGGCACTGAAGCTTTCTTT
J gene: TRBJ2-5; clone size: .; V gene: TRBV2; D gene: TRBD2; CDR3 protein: CASHRGLAGSGETQYF; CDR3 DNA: TGTGCTAGTCATAGGGGACTAGCGGGAAGCGGGGAGACCCAGTACTTC
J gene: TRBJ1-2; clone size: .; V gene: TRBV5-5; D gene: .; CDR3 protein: CASSLPFSIQGYGYTF; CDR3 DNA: TGTGCCAGCAGCTTGCCATTTTCCATCCAGGGGTATGGCTACACCTTC
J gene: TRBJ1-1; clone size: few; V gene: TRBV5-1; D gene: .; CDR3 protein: CASSLVGVVNTEAFF; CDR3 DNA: TGCGCCAGCAGCTTGGTCGGGGTCGTGAACACTGAAGCTTTCTTT
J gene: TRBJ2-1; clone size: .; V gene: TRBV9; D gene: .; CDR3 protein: CASSVAATHNEQFF; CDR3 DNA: TGTGCCAGCAGCGTAGCGGCCACGCACAATGAGCAGTTCTTC
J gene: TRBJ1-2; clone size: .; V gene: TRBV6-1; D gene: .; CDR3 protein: CASSRAEYGYTF; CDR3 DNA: TGTGCCAGCAGCAGGGCTGAGTACGGCTACACCTTC
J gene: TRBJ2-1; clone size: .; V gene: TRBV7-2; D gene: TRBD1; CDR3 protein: CASSRNRGNEQFF; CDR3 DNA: TGTGCCAGCAGCAGGAACAGGGGCAATGAGCAGTTCTTC
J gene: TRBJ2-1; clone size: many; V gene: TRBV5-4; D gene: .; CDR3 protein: CASSPTAAEGSNEQFF; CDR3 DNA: TGTGCCAGCAGCCCTACGGCGGCCGAGGGATCCAATGAGCAGTTCTTC
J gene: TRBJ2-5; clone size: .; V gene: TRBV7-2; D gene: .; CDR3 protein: CASSLGGGPFGTQYF; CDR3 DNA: TGTGCCAGCAGCTTAGGGGGGGGGCCCTTTGGGACCCAGTACTTC
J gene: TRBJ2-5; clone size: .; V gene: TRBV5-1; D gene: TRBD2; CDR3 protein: CASSLAGGTPQETQYF; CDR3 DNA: TGCGCCAGCAGCTTGGCCGGGGGGACCCCCCAAGAGACCCAGTACTTC
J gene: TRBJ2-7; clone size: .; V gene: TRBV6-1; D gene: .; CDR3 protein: CASTPGASSYEQYF; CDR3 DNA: TGTGCCAGCACCCCTGGGGCTTCTTCCTACGAGCAGTACTTC
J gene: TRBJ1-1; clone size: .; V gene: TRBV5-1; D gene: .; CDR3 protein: CASSLGGLMNTEAFF; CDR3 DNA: TGCGCCAGCAGCTTGGGGGGGTTAATGAACACTGAAGCTTTCTTT
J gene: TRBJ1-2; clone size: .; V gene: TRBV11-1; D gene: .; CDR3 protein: CASSVQTGSGYTF; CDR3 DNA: TGTGCCAGCAGCGTACAAACAGGAAGTGGCTACACCTTC
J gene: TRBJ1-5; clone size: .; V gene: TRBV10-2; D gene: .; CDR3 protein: CASREGNSNQPQHF; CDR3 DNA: TGCGCCAGCAGGGAGGGTAATAGCAATCAGCCCCAGCATTTT
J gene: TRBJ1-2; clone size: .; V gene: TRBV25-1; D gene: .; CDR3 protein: CASSDPRGPDGYTF; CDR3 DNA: TGTGCCAGCAGTGACCCCAGGGGCCCCGATGGCTACACCTTC
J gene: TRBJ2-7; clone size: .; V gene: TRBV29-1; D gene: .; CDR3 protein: CSVAAWGDYEQYF; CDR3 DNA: TGCAGCGTAGCAGCCTGGGGAGACTACGAGCAGTACTTC
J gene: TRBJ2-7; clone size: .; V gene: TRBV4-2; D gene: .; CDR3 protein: CASSQNYEQYF; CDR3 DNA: TGTGCCAGCAGCCAAAACTACGAGCAGTACTTC
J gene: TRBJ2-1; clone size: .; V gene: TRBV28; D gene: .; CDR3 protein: CASRRSYNEQFF; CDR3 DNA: TGTGCCAGCAGGAGGTCATACAATGAGCAGTTCTTC
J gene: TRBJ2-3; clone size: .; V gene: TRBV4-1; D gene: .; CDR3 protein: CASSQERAGRPTDTQYF; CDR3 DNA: TGCGCCAGCAGCCAAGAGAGGGCAGGGCGCCCCACAGATACGCAGTATTTT
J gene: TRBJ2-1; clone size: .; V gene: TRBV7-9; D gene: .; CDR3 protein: CASYTSGEQFF; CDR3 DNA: TGTGCCAGCTATACGAGTGGAGAGCAGTTCTTC
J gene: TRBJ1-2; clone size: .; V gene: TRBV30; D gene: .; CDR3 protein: CAWSNSASYGYTF; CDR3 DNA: TGTGCCTGGAGTAACAGCGCTTCCTATGGCTACACCTTC
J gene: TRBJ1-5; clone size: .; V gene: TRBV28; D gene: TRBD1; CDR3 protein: CASSFAGGQNQPQHF; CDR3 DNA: TGTGCCAGCAGTTTCGCGGGGGGACAGAATCAGCCCCAGCATTTT
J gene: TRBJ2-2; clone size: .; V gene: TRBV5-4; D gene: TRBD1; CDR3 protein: CASSLAGQRNTGELFF; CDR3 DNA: TGTGCCAGCAGCTTGGCGGGACAGAGAAACACCGGGGAGCTGTTTTTT
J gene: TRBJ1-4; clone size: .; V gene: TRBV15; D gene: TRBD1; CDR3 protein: CATGKGAGREKLFF; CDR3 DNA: TGTGCCACCGGAAAGGGGGCAGGGCGTGAAAAACTGTTTTTT
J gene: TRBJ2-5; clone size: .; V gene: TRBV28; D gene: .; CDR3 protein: CASSLRQGAQYF; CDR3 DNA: TGTGCCAGCAGTTTACGGCAGGGTGCCCAGTACTTC
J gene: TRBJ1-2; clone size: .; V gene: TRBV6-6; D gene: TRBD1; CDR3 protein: CASSRRDRNYGYTF; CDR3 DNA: TGTGCCAGCAGCCGCCGGGACAGGAACTATGGCTACACCTTC
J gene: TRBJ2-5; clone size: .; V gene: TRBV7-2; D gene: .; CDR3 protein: CASSIFPMGWETQYF; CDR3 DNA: TGTGCCAGCAGCATATTCCCAATGGGGTGGGAGACCCAGTACTTC
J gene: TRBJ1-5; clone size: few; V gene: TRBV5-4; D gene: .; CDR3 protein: CASSLDRDQPQHF; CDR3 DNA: TGTGCCAGCAGCTTGGACAGGGATCAGCCCCAGCATTTT
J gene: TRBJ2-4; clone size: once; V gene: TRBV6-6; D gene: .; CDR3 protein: CASSSRGIQYF; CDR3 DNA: TGTGCCAGCAGTTCACGGGGGATCCAGTACTTC
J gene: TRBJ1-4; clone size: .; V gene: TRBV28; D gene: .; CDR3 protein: CASSSFSTTTTNEKLFF; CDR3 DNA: TGTGCCAGCAGTTCTTTTTCTACGACTACAACTAATGAAAAACTGTTTTTT
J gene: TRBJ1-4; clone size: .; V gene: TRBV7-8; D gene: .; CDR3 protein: CASSLESWGATNEKLFF; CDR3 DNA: TGTGCCAGCAGCTTAGAATCCTGGGGGGCCACTAATGAAAAACTGTTTTTT
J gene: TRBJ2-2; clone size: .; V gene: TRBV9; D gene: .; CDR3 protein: CASGVTGEAGELFF; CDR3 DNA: TGTGCCAGCGGGGTAACAGGGGAGGCCGGGGAGCTGTTTTTT
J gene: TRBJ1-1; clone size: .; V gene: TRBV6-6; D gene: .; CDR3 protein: CASSYGPSTEAFF; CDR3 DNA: TGTGCCAGCAGTTACGGCCCAAGCACTGAAGCTTTCTTT
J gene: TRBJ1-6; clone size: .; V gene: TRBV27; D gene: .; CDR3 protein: CASSPNRQPPLHF; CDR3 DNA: TGTGCCAGCAGTCCCAACCGCCAGCCGCCCCTCCACTTT
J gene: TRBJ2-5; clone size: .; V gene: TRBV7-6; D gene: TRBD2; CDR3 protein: CASSLWSGAFQETQYF; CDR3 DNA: TGTGCCAGCAGCTTATGGAGCGGGGCCTTCCAAGAGACCCAGTACTTC
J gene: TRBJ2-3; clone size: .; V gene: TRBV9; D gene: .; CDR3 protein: CASTPRAGATDTQYF; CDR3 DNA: TGTGCCAGCACCCCTCGGGCGGGGGCCACAGATACGCAGTATTTT
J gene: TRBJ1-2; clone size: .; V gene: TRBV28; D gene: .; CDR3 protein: CASSPAGQNYGYTF; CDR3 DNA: TGTGCCAGCAGCCCCGCGGGACAAAACTATGGCTACACCTTC
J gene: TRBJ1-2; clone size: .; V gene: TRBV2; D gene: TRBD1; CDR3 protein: CASSEDRVSYGYTF; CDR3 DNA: TGTGCCAGCAGTGAGGACAGGGTGTCCTATGGCTACACCTTC
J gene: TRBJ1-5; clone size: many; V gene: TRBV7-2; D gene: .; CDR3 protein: CASSLYSGEQPQHF; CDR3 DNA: TGTGCCAGCAGCTTATATTCCGGGGAACAGCCCCAGCATTTT
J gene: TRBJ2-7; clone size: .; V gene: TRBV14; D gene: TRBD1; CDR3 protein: CASSRTGGSYEQYF; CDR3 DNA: TGTGCCAGCAGCCGCACAGGGGGCAGCTACGAGCAGTACTTC
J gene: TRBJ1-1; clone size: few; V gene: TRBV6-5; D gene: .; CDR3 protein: CASSLTLNTEAFF; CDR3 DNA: TGTGCCAGCAGTTTGACGTTGAACACTGAAGCTTTCTTT
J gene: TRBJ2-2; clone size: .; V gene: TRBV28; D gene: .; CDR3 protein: CASSRAGGIGHTGELFF; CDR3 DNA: TGTGCCAGCAGTCGTGCAGGCGGGATAGGGCACACCGGGGAGCTGTTTTTT
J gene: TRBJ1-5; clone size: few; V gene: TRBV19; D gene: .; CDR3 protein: CASSILGPPRQPQHF; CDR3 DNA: TGTGCCAGTAGTATCCTAGGGCCACCGAGGCAGCCCCAGCATTTT
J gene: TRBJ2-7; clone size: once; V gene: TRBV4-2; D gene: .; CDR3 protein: CASSQDRTGGSYEQYF; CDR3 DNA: TGTGCCAGCAGCCAAGATCGAACGGGCGGATCCTACGAGCAGTACTTC
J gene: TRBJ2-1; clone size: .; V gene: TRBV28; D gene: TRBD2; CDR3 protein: CASSLVSGSAYNEQFF; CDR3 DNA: TGTGCCAGCAGTTTAGTGAGCGGGAGCGCTTACAATGAGCAGTTCTTC
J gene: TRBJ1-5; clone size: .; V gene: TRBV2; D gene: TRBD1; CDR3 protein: CASSAQGVYQPQHF; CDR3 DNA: TGTGCCAGCAGTGCACAGGGGGTTTATCAGCCCCAGCATTTT